This TCR beta chain was captured in a study of breast tumors, draining lymph nodes, adjacent tissues. Broader study findings: The lymph node origin of tumor T cells was framed as consistent with a hypothesis, not demonstrated. Tumor TCR diversity was below lymph nodes but above nontumor tissue. Luminal-like breast cancer showed significantly greater tumor-nontumor repertoire similarity than basal-like breast cancer did.

Regarding this clonotype: Its target is not known.

The CDR3 totals 16 residues. V dropped 0 bases and J dropped 4 bases, with 15 bases sitting between them. Germline V gene data show CDR1 as LNHNV and CDR2 as YYDKDF (reference sequence). Each CDR3 protein gets one entry after TCRdb re-called the multiplex PCR reads with MiXCR. Among around 250,000 distinct CDR3 sequences, 30% to 35% were seen once, and the ten largest hold under 4.5%. Samples came from axillary lymph nodes draining the breast cancer. The rearrangement links TRBV15 to TRBJ1-1; D is uncertain. This sequence originates from a female donor with breast cancer. Some clones in this sample may be carry-over from other donors' samples. The sequencing sample was made of axillary lymph node tissue. The chain's CDR3 is CATSRDRPRSGTEAFF. The CDR3 DNA sequence: TGTGCCACCAGCAGAGATCGTCCCCGCTCAGGCACTGAAGCTTTCTTT.